This T cell receptor (beta chain) comes out of a study of response to subunit inactivated influenza vaccine. Study observations and caveats: Authors suggested seasonal influenza vaccinations each recruit few new T cells.

V was shortened by 0 bases and J by 1 base, with 6 bases between the two germline ends. In germline, CDR1 is MNHEY, CDR2 SVGEGT. The CDR3 contains 14 residues. This clonotype was recorded at least ten times. Its antigen is still unknown. TCRdb processed the RT-PCR reads anew with MiXCR; each CDR3 protein has one entry. The table lists approximately 530,000 distinct CDR3 sequences, approximately 7.7% of them singletons. Material: PBMCs from blood, obtained less than 30 months after vaccination. This TCR came from a man between 50 and 75 years old who received an inactivated influenza vaccine. The gene calls are TRBV6-2 or TRBV6-3 and TRBJ1-1, with D uncertain. The CDR3 loop is CASSYSGRNTEAFF. CDR3 DNA: TGTGCCAGCAGTTACTCAGGGAGGAACACTGAAGCTTTCTTT.